These 18 T cell receptor beta chains came from one sample sequenced in a study of blood T cell repertoires in COVID-19. Measured with immunoSEQ multiplex PCR; TCRdb has only the in-frame clones, and not every one. The sample yields 150,000 or so clones, around 90% seen once. Sequenced input: PBMCs or T cells enriched from blood (not recorded which). Receptors originate from a woman between 35 and 50 years old who had been exposed to COVID-19.

V usage is TRBV5-4 and J usage is TRBJ2-3; 10 bases fit TRBD2. This CDR3 has 17 amino acids. Losses at the gene ends were 5 bases for V and 5 bases for J; bases not matched to a gene: 14. Germline CDR1 is SGHNT and CDR2 is YYREEE (reference sequence). Here the CDR3 DNA reads TGTGCCAGCAGGGAGAGGGAGCGGGGGGGCCGGAGAGATACGCAGTATTTT. Its translation: CASRERERGGRRDTQYF.

The chain has TRBV3-1 (or the pseudogene TRBV3-2) and TRBJ1-2; no firm D call. Germline assignment: CDR1 LGHDT and CDR2 YNNKEL (reference sequence). V lost 0 bases to trimming and J lost 7 bases, with 12 bases between them. The CDR3 totals 14 residues. The CDR3 reads CASSQEGLGGGYTF. The CDR3 bases are TGTGCCAGCAGCCAAGAAGGGTTGGGAGGTGGCTACACCTTC.

This clone appeared once. The chain uses TRBV20-1 and TRBJ1-1; D gene unclear. The CDR3 consists of 11 residues. The V end was cut by 1 base, the J end by 8 bases, with 8 bases between. CDR1 is DFQATT, CDR2 SNEGSKA, per germline (reference sequence). CDR3 in DNA: TGCAGTGCTAGAGGTCCCCTCGAAGCTTTCTTT. Its protein product is CSARGPLEAFF.

The chain carries TRBV7-8 and TRBJ2-1, with 7 bases lining up with TRBD1. This CDR3 spans 16 amino acids. Germline V gene lookup returns CDR1 SGHVS and CDR2 FQNEAQ. The V and J ends lost 5 bases and 6 bases, in that order; junction bases with no gene match: 13. CDR3 in amino acids: CASSATGVITSNEQFF. Written as DNA, the CDR3 is TGTGCCAGCAGCGCAACAGGGGTCATAACGAGCAATGAGCAGTTCTTC.

The chain combines TRBV6-5 with TRBJ1-1; 8 bases fit TRBD1. This CDR3 region has 15 residues. The germline CDR1 and CDR2 sequences are MNHEY and SVGAGI. With V trimmed by 6 bases and J by 0 bases, 6 bases remained unmatched. CDR3 nucleotides: TGTGCCAGCAGACCTCCGGGACAGGTGAACACTGAAGCTTTCTTT. Translating gives CASRPPGQVNTEAFF.

The chain joins TRBV10-3 to TRBJ1-5; TRBD1 agrees at 8 bases. Germline trimming cut 6 bases from V and 2 bases from J; bases unmatched to any gene: 6. The CDR3 extends over 15 amino acids. Germline V gives CDR1 ENHRY, CDR2 SYGVKD. The chain's CDR3 is CAIRDDRGRNQPQHF. The CDR3 coding sequence is TGTGCCATCAGAGATGACAGGGGCCGCAATCAGCCCCAGCATTTT.

The J gene is TRBJ1-5, the V gene TRBV6-5, with D maybe TRBD1 (6 bases). The germline V gene encodes CDR1 MNHEY and CDR2 SVGAGI. This CDR3 contains 15 residues. V gave up 6 bases and J gave up 0 bases, with 12 bases separating them. The CDR3 reads CASRDRFGSNQPQHF. Written as DNA, the CDR3 is TGTGCCAGCAGAGACAGGTTCGGTAGCAATCAGCCCCAGCATTTT.

Comment on this clone: Other DNA sequences in the sample encode the same CDR3. V usage is TRBV2 and J usage is TRBJ2-7, with a weak D call TRBD2 (7 bases). There are 14 residues in the CDR3. V lost 3 bases, J lost 3 bases, and 12 bases lay in between. From germline, CDR1 is SNHLY and CDR2 FYNNEI. CDR3 nucleotide sequence: TGTGCCAGCAGTGAGGGGGGGACAAACTACGAGCAGTACTTC. Protein sequence: CASSEGGTNYEQYF.

The chain couples TRBV29-1 to TRBJ1-1; TRBD1 aligns across 10 bases. J gave up 1 base and V 6 bases, and 8 bases lay outside the gene matches. Looked up from germline, CDR1 is SQVTM and CDR2 is ANQGSEA. The CDR3 runs to 15 residues. DNA for the CDR3: TGCAGCGTCGTAAGACAGGGGGCCGGGAACACTGAAGCTTTCTTT. Amino acid sequence: CSVVRQGAGNTEAFF.

The rearrangement uses TRBV5-1 and TRBJ2-1; TRBD1 might be the D (6 bases). V lost 4 bases, J lost 2 bases, and 10 bases lay in between. The CDR3 has 14 residues. In germline, CDR1 is SGHRS, CDR2 YFSETQ. The CDR3 here is CASSPGQAYNEQFF. The CDR3 coding sequence is TGCGCCAGCAGCCCGGGACAAGCCTACAATGAGCAGTTCTTC.

V and J are TRBV10-3 and TRBJ2-7, with TRBD1 identical over 11 bases. The V and J ends lost 2 bases and 4 bases, in that order; junction bases with no gene match: 10. The length of the CDR3 is 17 residues. Germline lookup yields CDR1 ENHRY and CDR2 SYGVKD. Here the CDR3 DNA reads TGTGCCATCAGTGAGGCCAAACCGGGACAGGGGGTTTACGAGCAGTACTTC. This sequence encodes CAISEAKPGQGVYEQYF.

The chain recombines TRBV5-1 with TRBJ1-1, with D possibly matching TRBD1 (6 bases). The germline CDR1 and CDR2 sequences are SGHRS and YFSETQ. The ends were cut back, 5 bases at V and 4 bases at J, with 6 bases in the middle. The CDR3 is made up of 11 amino acids. The CDR3 reads CASRGGTEAFF. DNA of the CDR3: TGCGCCAGCAGAGGGGGCACTGAAGCTTTCTTT.

This clone was detected once. V is TRBV3-1 (or the pseudogene TRBV3-2) and J is TRBJ2-7, with D perhaps TRBD2 (5 bases). Between the trimmed V and J ends, which lost 4 bases and 2 bases, there was a span of 18 bases. Per the germline V gene, CDR1 is LGHDT and CDR2 is YNNKEL (reference sequence). The CDR3 has 16 amino acids. The CDR3 sequence is CASSRNRGSGTYEQYF. In nucleotides, the CDR3 is TGTGCCAGCAGCCGGAACCGCGGGTCGGGGACCTACGAGCAGTACTTC.

V and J are TRBV5-4 and TRBJ1-2; possibly TRBD1 for D (5 bases). The CDR3 is 16 amino acids. Trimming left V 2 bases short and J 5 bases short, with 19 bases between. The germline gives CDR1 SGHNT, CDR2 YYREEE (reference sequence). The DNA for the CDR3 is TGTGCCAGCAGCTTCCCCGGAGCAGGGTCGGAGTATGGCTACACCTTC. It is translated as CASSFPGAGSEYGYTF.

The rearrangement links TRBV5-1 to TRBJ1-2; tentatively, D is TRBD1 (5 bases). V was shortened by 0 bases and J by 2 bases, with 8 bases between the two germline ends. The CDR3 totals 14 residues. CDR1 and CDR2 from the germline V gene are SGHRS and YFSETQ. CDR3 amino acids: CASSLGQPNYGYTF. In DNA, the CDR3 is TGCGCCAGCAGCTTGGGACAGCCCAACTATGGCTACACCTTC.

The rearrangement joins TRBV7-2 to TRBJ1-2; 7 nucleotides line up with TRBD1. V dropped 4 bases and J dropped 0; count of bases not matched to a gene: 11. From germline, CDR1 is SGHTA and CDR2 FQGNSA. The CDR3 runs 17 residues. The CDR3 DNA follows: TGTGCCAGCAGCTCCCGCCCGGGACAGTGGGCTAACTATGGCTACACCTTC. Residues: CASSSRPGQWANYGYTF.

This clone was detected once. The chain joins TRBV27 to TRBJ1-5, with 9 bases matching TRBD1. The CDR3 contains 14 residues. The ends lost 7 bases at V and 5 bases at J; junction bases unmatched: 6. Germline CDR1 MNHEY, CDR2 SMNVEV (reference sequence). The DNA for the CDR3 is TGTGCCAGCACCCCTGGGGACAGGGATCAGCCCCAGCATTTT. Amino acid sequence: CASTPGDRDQPQHF.

This clone was recorded only once. V usage is TRBV6-6 and J usage is TRBJ2-7; 8 bases fit TRBD1. Germline CDR1 reads MNHNY; CDR2 reads SVGAGI (reference sequence). J lost 3 bases, V lost 5 bases, and 9 bases had no gene match. This CDR3 region has 15 residues. The CDR3 region is CASSRPTGGDYEQYF. The CDR3 DNA reads TGTGCCAGCAGTCGCCCCACAGGGGGTGACTACGAGCAGTACTTC.